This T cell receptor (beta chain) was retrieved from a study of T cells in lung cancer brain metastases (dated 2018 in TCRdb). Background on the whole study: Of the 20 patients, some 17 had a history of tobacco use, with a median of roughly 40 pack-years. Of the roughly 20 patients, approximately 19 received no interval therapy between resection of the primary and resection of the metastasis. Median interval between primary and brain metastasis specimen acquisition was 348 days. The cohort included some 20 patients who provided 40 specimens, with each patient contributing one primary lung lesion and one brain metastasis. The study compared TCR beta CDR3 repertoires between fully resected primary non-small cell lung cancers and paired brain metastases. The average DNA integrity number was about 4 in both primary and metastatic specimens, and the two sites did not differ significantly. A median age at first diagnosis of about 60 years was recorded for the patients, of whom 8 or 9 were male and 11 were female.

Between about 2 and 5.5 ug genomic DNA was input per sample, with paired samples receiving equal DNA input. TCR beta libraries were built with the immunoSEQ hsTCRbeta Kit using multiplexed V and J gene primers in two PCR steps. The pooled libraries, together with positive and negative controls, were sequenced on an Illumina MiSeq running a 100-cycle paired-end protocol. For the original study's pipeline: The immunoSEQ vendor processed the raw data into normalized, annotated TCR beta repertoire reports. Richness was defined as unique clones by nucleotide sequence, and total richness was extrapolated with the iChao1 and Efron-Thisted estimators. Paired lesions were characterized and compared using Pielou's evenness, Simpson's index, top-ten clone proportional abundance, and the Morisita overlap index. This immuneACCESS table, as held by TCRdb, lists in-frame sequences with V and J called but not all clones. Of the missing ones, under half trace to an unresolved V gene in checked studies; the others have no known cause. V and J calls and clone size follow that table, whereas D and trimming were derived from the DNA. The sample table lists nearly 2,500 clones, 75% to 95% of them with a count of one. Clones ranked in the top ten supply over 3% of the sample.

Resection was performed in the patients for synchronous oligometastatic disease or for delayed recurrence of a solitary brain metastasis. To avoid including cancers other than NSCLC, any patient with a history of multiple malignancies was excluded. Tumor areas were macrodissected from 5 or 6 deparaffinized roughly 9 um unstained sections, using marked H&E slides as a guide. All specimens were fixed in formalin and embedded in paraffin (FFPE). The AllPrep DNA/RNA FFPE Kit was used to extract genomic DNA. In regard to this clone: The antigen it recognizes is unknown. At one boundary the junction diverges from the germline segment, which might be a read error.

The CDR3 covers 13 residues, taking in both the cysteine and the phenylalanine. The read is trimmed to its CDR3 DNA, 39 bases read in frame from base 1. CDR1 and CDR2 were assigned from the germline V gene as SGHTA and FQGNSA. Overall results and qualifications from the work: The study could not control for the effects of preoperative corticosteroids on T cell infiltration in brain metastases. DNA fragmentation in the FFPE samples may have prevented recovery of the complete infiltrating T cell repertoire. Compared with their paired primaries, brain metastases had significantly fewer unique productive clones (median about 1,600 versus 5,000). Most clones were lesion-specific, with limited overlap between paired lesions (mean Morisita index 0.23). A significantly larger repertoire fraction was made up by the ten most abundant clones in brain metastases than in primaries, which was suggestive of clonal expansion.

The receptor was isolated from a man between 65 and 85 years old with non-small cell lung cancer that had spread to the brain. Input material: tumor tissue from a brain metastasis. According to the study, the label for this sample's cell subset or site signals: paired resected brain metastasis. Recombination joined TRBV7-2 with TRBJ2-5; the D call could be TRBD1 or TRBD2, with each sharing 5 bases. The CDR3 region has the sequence CASSLGSGPSLDF. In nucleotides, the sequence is TGTGCCAGCAGCTTAGGTTCGGGACCATCATTGGACTTC.